This is a list of T cell receptor beta chains from one sample in a study of brain metastases from non-small cell lung cancer. The method was immunoSEQ multiplex PCR; TCRdb's version includes in-frame clones alone and lacks a portion of them. The table lists over 12,000 clones, roughly four fifths of them singletons. Specimen: primary lung tumor tissue. The receptors derive from a donor at least 40 years old with non-small cell lung cancer. Both conserved end residues are part of each CDR3. A D gene is named only where the DNA matches it firmly. Clone size is not always given. Where it is, it says once, few, many or a class for expanded clones.

abundance	v_gene	j_gene	d_gene	CDR3aa	CDR3nt
NA	TRBV25-1	TRBJ2-6	NA	CASSEQQVTNVLTF	TGTGCCAGCAGTGAGCAACAGGTGACCAACGTCCTGACTTTC
NA	TRBV5-1	TRBJ1-2	NA	CASSPAGVNYGYTF	TGCGCCAGCAGCCCTGCGGGAGTCAACTATGGCTACACCTTC
NA	TRBV5-1	TRBJ2-5	NA	CASSLMRPIQETQYF	TGCGCCAGCAGCTTGATGCGCCCGATACAAGAGACCCAGTACTTC
NA	TRBV6-6	TRBJ1-1	NA	CASSYLGSAENTEAFF	TGTGCCAGCAGTTACTTAGGTTCCGCCGAGAACACTGAAGCTTTCTTT
NA	TRBV7-8	TRBJ1-2	TRBD1	CASSTDRGLNYGYTF	TGTGCCAGCAGCACTGACAGGGGGCTGAACTATGGCTACACCTTC
once	TRBV20-1	TRBJ2-1	TRBD1	CSASQGAHEQFF	TGCAGTGCTAGTCAGGGGGCTCATGAGCAGTTCTTC
NA	TRBV30	TRBJ1-1	NA	CAWSVLRPEAFF	TGTGCCTGGAGTGTACTGAGGCCCGAAGCTTTCTTT
NA	TRBV6-5	TRBJ1-3	NA	CASTQDGGNTIYF	TGTGCCAGCACCCAGGACGGTGGAAACACCATATATTTT
NA	TRBV6-2/TRBV6-3	TRBJ1-5	NA	CASSRAGSAQPQHF	TGTGCCAGCAGCCGAGCAGGGAGTGCTCAGCCCCAGCATTTT
few	TRBV2	TRBJ1-5	TRBD1	CASRDRFSNQPQHF	TGTGCCAGCAGGGACAGGTTTAGCAATCAGCCCCAGCATTTT
NA	TRBV5-4	TRBJ2-3	NA	CASSTDSTDTQYF	TGTGCCAGCAGCACGGACAGCACAGATACGCAGTATTTT
NA	TRBV5-1	TRBJ1-2	TRBD1	CAGRTGDGYGYTF	TGCGCCGGGAGGACAGGGGATGGCTATGGCTACACCTTC
NA	TRBV19	TRBJ1-2	NA	CASSIETGSPYLRGYTF	TGTGCCAGTAGTATAGAAACAGGGAGCCCCTATTTGCGCGGCTACACCTTC
NA	TRBV6-2/TRBV6-3	TRBJ2-3	NA	CASTPGLEDADTQYF	TGTGCCAGCACCCCGGGGCTAGAGGATGCAGATACGCAGTATTTT
NA	TRBV2	TRBJ1-5	NA	CASSLAGGFNQPQHF	TGTGCCAGCAGCCTTGCCGGGGGGTTTAATCAGCCCCAGCATTTT
NA	TRBV7-8	TRBJ2-3	NA	CASSLTSGLGADTQYF	TGTGCCAGCAGCTTAACATCCGGACTGGGAGCAGATACGCAGTATTTT
NA	TRBV6-5	TRBJ1-2	TRBD1	CASGDRAPYGYTF	TGTGCCAGCGGGGACAGGGCTCCCTATGGCTACACCTTC
NA	TRBV19	TRBJ2-5	NA	CASTGGKEETQYF	TGTGCCAGTACGGGTGGAAAGGAGGAGACCCAGTACTTC
NA	TRBV9	TRBJ2-2	NA	CASSVAGGRTGELFF	TGTGCCAGCAGCGTAGCTGGGGGGCGGACCGGGGAGCTGTTTTTT
NA	TRBV5-8	TRBJ1-5	NA	CASSLGGARVDNQPQHF	TGTGCCAGCAGCTTGGGGGGGGCCAGGGTTGACAATCAGCCCCAGCATTTT
NA	TRBV19	TRBJ1-1	NA	CASSSSWGGMNTEAFF	TGTGCCAGTAGTAGTTCTTGGGGCGGGATGAACACTGAAGCTTTCTTT
NA	TRBV7-2	TRBJ2-3	TRBD2	CASSLTSGETDTQYF	TGTGCCAGCAGCCTGACTAGCGGGGAGACAGATACGCAGTATTTT
NA	TRBV7-2	TRBJ2-1	TRBD2	CASSLRASGGNEQFF	TGTGCCAGCAGCTTAAGGGCTAGCGGGGGGAATGAGCAGTTCTTC
medium-sized	TRBV6-2/TRBV6-3	TRBJ2-2	TRBD2	CASSHLTSGGSPVELFF	TGTGCCAGCAGTCACCTAACTAGCGGGGGGTCACCGGTGGAGCTGTTTTTT
once	TRBV4-1	TRBJ2-3	NA	CATRAETTDTQYF	TGCGCCACCCGGGCGGAGACCACAGATACGCAGTATTTT
NA	TRBV9	TRBJ1-2	NA	CASSVEGEGGYGYTF	TGTGCCAGCAGCGTAGAAGGGGAGGGAGGCTATGGCTACACCTTC
NA	TRBV5-5	TRBJ2-2	NA	CASSLGPSPNTGELFF	TGTGCCAGCAGCTTGGGTCCTAGCCCGAACACCGGGGAGCTGTTTTTT